This is a list of T cell receptor beta chains from one sample in a study of cytomegalovirus exposure and HLA in healthy donors. Clones were sequenced by immunoSEQ multiplex PCR, and TCRdb holds only the in-frame ones, with some missing. The sample has roughly 190,000 clones; less than 85% are singletons. The sequencing sample was made of PBMCs. Source of these receptors: a girl aged 10 to 17 in good health and CMV-seropositive. Each CDR3 is given with its conserved first and last residue. The order of the fields is clone size, CDR3 length, V gene, J gene, D gene, CDR3 DNA, CDR3 protein. The D gene is left open where the match is weak. Rows may omit the clone size; those that give it use once, few, many or a size class.

clone size: -
CDR3 length: 12
V gene: TRBV12-5
J gene: TRBJ2-5
D gene: -
CDR3 DNA: TGTGCTAGTGGTTTGATTCCCGAGGCCCAGTACTTC
CDR3 protein: CASGLIPEAQYF

clone size: -
CDR3 length: 16
V gene: TRBV10-1
J gene: TRBJ2-3
D gene: -
CDR3 DNA: TGCGCCAGCAGTGAAATGTCCCGAAGACTCACAGATACGCAGTATTTT
CDR3 protein: CASSEMSRRLTDTQYF

clone size: -
CDR3 length: 13
V gene: TRBV6-5
J gene: TRBJ2-6
D gene: -
CDR3 DNA: TGTGCCAGCAGTTATAGAGGGGCCAACGTCCTGACTTTC
CDR3 protein: CASSYRGANVLTF

clone size: -
CDR3 length: 16
V gene: TRBV4-3
J gene: TRBJ1-5
D gene: -
CDR3 DNA: TGCGCCAGCAGCCAAGAGCAAGGGGCAGGCAATCAGCCCCAGCATTTT
CDR3 protein: CASSQEQGAGNQPQHF

clone size: -
CDR3 length: 14
V gene: TRBV5-1
J gene: TRBJ2-3
D gene: -
CDR3 DNA: TGCGCCAGCAGCTTGACGGGGAGCACAGATACGCAGTATTTT
CDR3 protein: CASSLTGSTDTQYF

clone size: -
CDR3 length: 18
V gene: TRBV11-3
J gene: TRBJ2-7
D gene: TRBD2
CDR3 DNA: TGTGCCAGCAGCTTAGCGAGTAGCGGACTAGCGGGGGGGTACGAGCAGTACTTC
CDR3 protein: CASSLASSGLAGGYEQYF

clone size: -
CDR3 length: 15
V gene: TRBV6-5
J gene: TRBJ2-1
D gene: TRBD2
CDR3 DNA: TGTGCCAGCAGTTACGGCGGGGGGCTACCTAATGAGCAGTTCTTC
CDR3 protein: CASSYGGGLPNEQFF

clone size: once
CDR3 length: 14
V gene: TRBV11-3
J gene: TRBJ2-2
D gene: -
CDR3 DNA: TGTGCCAGCAGCTCGGGACACCTCACCGGGGAGCTGTTTTTT
CDR3 protein: CASSSGHLTGELFF

clone size: once
CDR3 length: 19
V gene: TRBV5-1
J gene: TRBJ2-3
D gene: TRBD2
CDR3 DNA: TGCGCCAGCAGCTGGGGACTAGCGGGGGTTCACTCTAACACAGATACGCAGTATTTT
CDR3 protein: CASSWGLAGVHSNTDTQYF

clone size: -
CDR3 length: 19
V gene: TRBV14
J gene: TRBJ2-3
D gene: TRBD2
CDR3 DNA: TGTGCCAGCAGCCAAGAAGAGCGGGGGACATTTTTTAGCACAGATACGCAGTATTTT
CDR3 protein: CASSQEERGTFFSTDTQYF

clone size: -
CDR3 length: 15
V gene: TRBV7-2
J gene: TRBJ1-5
D gene: TRBD1
CDR3 DNA: TGTGCCAGCAGCTTATCCGGACAGGGGTGGCAGCCCCAGCATTTT
CDR3 protein: CASSLSGQGWQPQHF

clone size: -
CDR3 length: 14
V gene: TRBV5-1
J gene: TRBJ1-2
D gene: TRBD1
CDR3 DNA: TGCGCCAGCAGCCCAGGACAGGGGTTCTATGGCTACACCTTC
CDR3 protein: CASSPGQGFYGYTF

clone size: -
CDR3 length: 16
V gene: TRBV5-1
J gene: TRBJ1-6
D gene: -
CDR3 DNA: TGCGCCAGCAGCAAAGAGGGGGGGGCGCAGGGTATACCCCTCCACTTT
CDR3 protein: CASSKEGGAQGIPLHF

clone size: -
CDR3 length: 17
V gene: TRBV10-3
J gene: TRBJ2-2
D gene: -
CDR3 DNA: TGTGCCATCAGTGCGCTGACAGGCGATTTGAACACCGGGGAGCTGTTTTTT
CDR3 protein: CAISALTGDLNTGELFF

clone size: few
CDR3 length: 12
V gene: TRBV19
J gene: TRBJ2-7
D gene: TRBD1
CDR3 DNA: TGTGCCAGCGGGACAGGGCTCTACGAGCAGTACTTC
CDR3 protein: CASGTGLYEQYF

clone size: -
CDR3 length: 12
V gene: TRBV5-5
J gene: TRBJ1-4
D gene: -
CDR3 DNA: TGTGCCAGCAGCTTGCGGAATGAAAAACTGTTTTTT
CDR3 protein: CASSLRNEKLFF

clone size: few
CDR3 length: 14
V gene: TRBV2
J gene: TRBJ1-4
D gene: -
CDR3 DNA: TGTGCCAGCAGGCGGGATGCAACTAATGAAAAACTGTTTTTT
CDR3 protein: CASRRDATNEKLFF

clone size: -
CDR3 length: 12
V gene: TRBV6-5
J gene: TRBJ2-1
D gene: -
CDR3 DNA: TGTGCCAGCATGCGGCCTGGGGCCGAACAGTTCTTC
CDR3 protein: CASMRPGAEQFF

clone size: -
CDR3 length: 13
V gene: TRBV7-9
J gene: TRBJ1-2
D gene: TRBD1
CDR3 DNA: TGTGCCAGCAGCTTAGTGGACAGGAAGGGCTACACCTTC
CDR3 protein: CASSLVDRKGYTF

clone size: -
CDR3 length: 16
V gene: TRBV15
J gene: TRBJ1-2
D gene: -
CDR3 DNA: TGTGCCACCAGCAGAGATTACGGGACGGGGGGGTATGGCTACACCTTC
CDR3 protein: CATSRDYGTGGYGYTF

clone size: once
CDR3 length: 15
V gene: TRBV21-1
J gene: TRBJ1-5
D gene: -
CDR3 DNA: TGTGCCAGCAGCACCCTCCCGCGTAGCAATCAGCCCCAGCATTTT
CDR3 protein: CASSTLPRSNQPQHF

clone size: -
CDR3 length: 15
V gene: TRBV6-5
J gene: TRBJ1-6
D gene: TRBD1
CDR3 DNA: TGTGCCAGCAGACCCCCGGGACAGGGGAATTCACCCCTCCACTTT
CDR3 protein: CASRPPGQGNSPLHF

clone size: few
CDR3 length: 14
V gene: TRBV7-8
J gene: TRBJ2-5
D gene: -
CDR3 DNA: TGTGCCAGCCGGCACGGGACACTCCAAGAGACCCAGTACTTC
CDR3 protein: CASRHGTLQETQYF

clone size: -
CDR3 length: 14
V gene: TRBV6-5
J gene: TRBJ2-7
D gene: -
CDR3 DNA: TGTGCCAGCAGTTCCACTAGTGGATCTTACGAGCAGTACTTC
CDR3 protein: CASSSTSGSYEQYF

clone size: once
CDR3 length: 14
V gene: TRBV7-2
J gene: TRBJ2-7
D gene: TRBD1
CDR3 DNA: TGTGCCAGCACCTTGACAGGGACCGACGGCGAGCAGTACTTC
CDR3 protein: CASTLTGTDGEQYF

clone size: few
CDR3 length: 13
V gene: TRBV6-6
J gene: TRBJ2-6
D gene: TRBD2
CDR3 DNA: TGTGCCAGCAGCTCCCGGGGGGGCCTCGTCCTGACTTTC
CDR3 protein: CASSSRGGLVLTF

clone size: -
CDR3 length: 14
V gene: TRBV2
J gene: TRBJ2-7
D gene: -
CDR3 DNA: TGTGCCAGCAGTGACCCCTTCAGGGGGGTCGAGCAGTACTTC
CDR3 protein: CASSDPFRGVEQYF

clone size: few
CDR3 length: 15
V gene: TRBV11-3
J gene: TRBJ2-5
D gene: TRBD1
CDR3 DNA: TGTGCCAGCAGCAGCCGGGACAGGGGCCAAGAGACCCAGTACTTC
CDR3 protein: CASSSRDRGQETQYF

clone size: -
CDR3 length: 13
V gene: TRBV6-1
J gene: TRBJ2-5
D gene: TRBD2
CDR3 DNA: TGTGCCAGCAGAGCGGGAATTCAAGAGACCCAGTACTTC
CDR3 protein: CASRAGIQETQYF

clone size: -
CDR3 length: 16
V gene: TRBV11-3
J gene: TRBJ1-4
D gene: TRBD1
CDR3 DNA: TGTGCCAGCAGCTCCTCAATTCGACAGGGGTTTGAAAAACTGTTTTTT
CDR3 protein: CASSSSIRQGFEKLFF

clone size: -
CDR3 length: 15
V gene: TRBV7-2
J gene: TRBJ2-1
D gene: TRBD1
CDR3 DNA: TGTGCCAGCAGGTGGACAGGGGGCGTTGGGAATGAGCAGTTCTTC
CDR3 protein: CASRWTGGVGNEQFF

clone size: few
CDR3 length: 12
V gene: TRBV6-1
J gene: TRBJ1-1
D gene: -
CDR3 DNA: TGTGCCAGCAGCCCGGACAGCTTTGAAGCTTTCTTT
CDR3 protein: CASSPDSFEAFF

clone size: -
CDR3 length: 14
V gene: TRBV15
J gene: TRBJ1-5
D gene: -
CDR3 DNA: TGTGCCTCGCAGGGGTGGGGTAGCAATCAGCCCCAGCATTTT
CDR3 protein: CASQGWGSNQPQHF

clone size: -
CDR3 length: 17
V gene: TRBV4-1
J gene: TRBJ2-7
D gene: TRBD1
CDR3 DNA: TGCGCCAGCAGCCAGCGGAAGGGGGCGACTCCCTTGGGAGAGCAGTACTTC
CDR3 protein: CASSQRKGATPLGEQYF

clone size: -
CDR3 length: 15
V gene: TRBV5-1
J gene: TRBJ1-1
D gene: -
CDR3 DNA: TGCGCCAGCAGCTCCGACAGAGGGGGGAACACTGAAGCTTTCTTT
CDR3 protein: CASSSDRGGNTEAFF

clone size: -
CDR3 length: 13
V gene: TRBV21-1
J gene: TRBJ1-2
D gene: -
CDR3 DNA: TGTGCCAGCAGCAAAGTTAAGGGGGATGGCTACACCTTC
CDR3 protein: CASSKVKGDGYTF

clone size: -
CDR3 length: 15
V gene: TRBV6-5
J gene: TRBJ2-3
D gene: -
CDR3 DNA: TGTGCCAGCAGTTCATGGGGGGGGCTCACAGATACGCAGTATTTT
CDR3 protein: CASSSWGGLTDTQYF

clone size: -
CDR3 length: 17
V gene: TRBV19
J gene: TRBJ2-2
D gene: -
CDR3 DNA: TGTGCCAGTAGTATAGTTACCGGGACACCAAACACCGGGGAGCTGTTTTTT
CDR3 protein: CASSIVTGTPNTGELFF

clone size: -
CDR3 length: 14
V gene: TRBV10-1
J gene: TRBJ1-1
D gene: -
CDR3 DNA: TGCGCCAGCAGTTCGGGACACCCGAACACTGAAGCTTTCTTT
CDR3 protein: CASSSGHPNTEAFF

clone size: once
CDR3 length: 13
V gene: TRBV4-1
J gene: TRBJ2-7
D gene: -
CDR3 DNA: TGCGCCAGCAGCCAAGATCCCACCTACGAGCAGTACTTC
CDR3 protein: CASSQDPTYEQYF

clone size: -
CDR3 length: 13
V gene: TRBV9
J gene: TRBJ2-1
D gene: -
CDR3 DNA: TGTGCCAGCAGCGTACAAGTAGACAATGAGCAGTTCTTC
CDR3 protein: CASSVQVDNEQFF

clone size: once
CDR3 length: 14
V gene: TRBV5-6
J gene: TRBJ2-7
D gene: -
CDR3 DNA: TGTGCCAGCAGCTTATCTAACATCGGGTACGAGCAGTACTTC
CDR3 protein: CASSLSNIGYEQYF

clone size: -
CDR3 length: 13
V gene: TRBV10-3
J gene: TRBJ2-1
D gene: TRBD2
CDR3 DNA: TGTGCCATCGGAGCGGGGGGGCCTGAGGAGCAGTTCTTC
CDR3 protein: CAIGAGGPEEQFF

clone size: few
CDR3 length: 16
V gene: TRBV10-2
J gene: TRBJ2-1
D gene: TRBD1
CDR3 DNA: TGCGCCAGCAGGACACAGGGGCCCCATACTTACAATGAGCAGTTCTTC
CDR3 protein: CASRTQGPHTYNEQFF

clone size: -
CDR3 length: 14
V gene: TRBV4-3
J gene: TRBJ1-1
D gene: -
CDR3 DNA: TGCGCCAGCAGCCGTCAGGACACGGACACTGAAGCTTTCTTT
CDR3 protein: CASSRQDTDTEAFF

clone size: -
CDR3 length: 17
V gene: TRBV6-1
J gene: TRBJ2-2
D gene: TRBD2
CDR3 DNA: TGTGCCAGCAGTGATTACGGACTAGCGGGGGGGACAGGGGAGCTGTTTTTT
CDR3 protein: CASSDYGLAGGTGELFF

clone size: -
CDR3 length: 14
V gene: TRBV5-1
J gene: TRBJ2-7
D gene: TRBD2
CDR3 DNA: TGCGCCAGCAGCTTCGGGACTAGCTTTTACGAGCAGTACTTC
CDR3 protein: CASSFGTSFYEQYF